These 24 T cell receptor beta chains were sequenced from one sample in a study of long-term antiretroviral therapy in people with HIV. Survey-level immunoSEQ v3.0 assays were run. The table came from immunoSEQ multiplex PCR; TCRdb's copy has only in-frame clones and leaves some out. The table includes roughly 42,000 clones, approximately 85% detected once. Sequences were derived from unsorted PBMCs, sampled 3.1 years after starting antiretroviral therapy. The receptor source for this set is a woman between 45 and 65 years old with HIV.

J is TRBJ1-2 and V is TRBV9, with D unclear. Trimming pared 0 bases from V and 7 bases from J, leaving 7 bases between. The CDR3 consists of 12 residues. CDR1 is SGDLS and CDR2 is YYNGEE in the germline V gene. CDR3 loop: CASSVAKGGYTF. CDR3 sequence (DNA): TGTGCCAGCAGCGTAGCAAAGGGTGGCTACACCTTC.

The V and J genes are TRBV7-8 and TRBJ2-7; 8 bases match TRBD1. V lost 3 bases, J lost 2 bases, and 12 bases stayed unmatched. The CDR3 totals 17 residues. In germline, CDR1 is SGHVS, CDR2 FQNEAQ. The CDR3 DNA reads TGTGCCAGCAGCTTCTCCCTTCCCGGGACAGGTGCCTACGAGCAGTACTTC. Protein product: CASSFSLPGTGAYEQYF.

The chain recombines TRBV30 with TRBJ2-3; D not certain. The V end was cut by 0 bases, the J end by 9 bases, with 13 bases between. The CDR3 consists of 13 residues. Germline CDR1 and CDR2: GTSNPN and SVGIG (reference sequence). In DNA form, the CDR3 reads TGTGCCTGGAGTGTAAGTCCGTCCGGGACGCAGTATTTT. Translation: CAWSVSPSGTQYF.

The chain recombines TRBV5-4 with TRBJ2-1, with D possibly matching TRBD2 (5 bases). Germline V gene sequence: CDR1 SGHNT, CDR2 YYREEE (reference sequence). The V end lost 0 bases, the J end lost 3 bases, and 10 bases lay between the germline ends. This CDR3 region has 15 residues. The CDR3 spells CASSLEVGLYNEQFF. The CDR3, as DNA: TGTGCCAGCAGCTTGGAAGTTGGACTCTACAATGAGCAGTTCTTC.

This clone was observed a few times. The genes are TRBV30 and TRBJ1-4; tentatively, D is TRBD1 (5 bases). With 3 bases removed from V and 6 bases from J, the gap between germline ends came to 11 bases. The germline V gene has CDR1 GTSNPN and CDR2 SVGIG (reference sequence). This CDR3 has 13 residues. The CDR3 DNA reads as TGTGCCTGGAGAAGGGGCAGGGATGAAAAACTGTTTTTT. It specifies CAWRRGRDEKLFF.

V and J are TRBV30 and TRBJ2-2; D ambiguous. Deletions cut 3 bases from V and 4 bases from J, with 12 bases between. The CDR3 is 14 amino acids. In germline, CDR1 is GTSNPN, CDR2 SVGIG (reference sequence). In nucleotides, the CDR3 is TGTGCCTGGAGGAGGCTGGGTATCACCGGGGAGCTGTTTTTT. Translating gives CAWRRLGITGELFF.

The chain couples TRBV5-1 to TRBJ2-7, with 9 bases aligning to TRBD1. The CDR3 totals 16 residues. Germline V gene lookup returns CDR1 SGHRS and CDR2 YFSETQ. With 1 base clipped from V and 1 base from J, the junction kept 6 bases outside the gene matches. The CDR3 nucleotides are TGCGCCAGCAGCTTGACAGGGGGCGCTCAGTCCTACGAGCAGTACTTC. It yields the protein CASSLTGGAQSYEQYF.

This clone was picked up a small number of times. This chain joins TRBV19 and TRBJ1-2, with 10 nucleotides matching TRBD1. V lost 3 bases, J lost 7 bases, and 5 bases stayed unmatched. The CDR3 contains 14 residues. Germline values: CDR1 LNHDA, CDR2 SQIVND (reference sequence). Here the CDR3 DNA reads TGTGCCAGTAGTATGACAGGGGGCGCGTTTGGCTACACCTTC. It encodes CASSMTGGAFGYTF. Supplemented by reference TRBV19 and TRBJ1-2, the full variable domain reads DGGITQSPKYLFRKEGQNVTLSCEQNLNHDAMYWYRQDPGQGLRLIYYSQIVNDFQKGDIAEGYSVSREKKESFPLTVTSAQKNPTAFYLCASSMTGGAFGYTFGSGTRLTVV.

This rearrangement joins TRBV5-1 to TRBJ2-5; D tentatively fits TRBD1 or TRBD2 (5 bases each). Looked up from germline, CDR1 is SGHRS and CDR2 is YFSETQ. The CDR3 sequence is 15 residues long. Trimming left V 0 bases short and J 5 bases short, with 14 bases between. The CDR3 here is CASSLGDGTRETQYF. In DNA, the CDR3 is TGCGCCAGCAGCTTGGGGGACGGTACACGGGAGACCCAGTACTTC.

The chain combines TRBV13 with TRBJ2-5, with D uncertain. CDR1 is PRHDT, CDR2 FYEKMQ, per germline (reference sequence). V lost 2 bases and J 5 bases, leaving 15 bases between the germline ends. The CDR3 runs to 15 residues. In nucleotides, the CDR3 is TGTGCCAGCAGCTTAAGTTGGGATATCGTGGAGACCCAGTACTTC. Translating it yields CASSLSWDIVETQYF. The variable domain in full, completed from reference TRBV13 and TRBJ2-5, reads AAGVIQSPRHLIKEKRETATLKCYPIPRHDTVYWYQQGPGQDPQFLISFYEKMQSDKGSIPDRFSAQQFSDYHSELNMSSLELGDSALYFCASSLSWDIVETQYFGPGTRLLVL.

The CDR3 DNA follows: TGCGCCAGCAGCTTGGAGGGGCAGGGGATCTCAACGGAGCTGTTTTTT. This gives the protein CASSLEGQGISTELFF. This chain uses TRBV5-1 with TRBJ2-2; a weak D match, TRBD1 (6 bases). Trimming cost V 0 bases and J 10 bases, with 19 bases left between them. Germline CDR1 is SGHRS and CDR2 is YFSETQ. The CDR3 runs 16 residues. The full variable domain, with the rest looked up from reference TRBV5-1 and TRBJ2-2, is KAGVTQTPRYLIKTRGQQVTLSCSPISGHRSVSWYQQTPGQGLQFLFEYFSETQRNKGNFPGRFSGRQFSNSRSEMNVSTLELGDSALYLCASSLEGQGISTELFFGEGSRLTVL.

The chain has TRBV29-1 and TRBJ2-3, with 7 bases identical to TRBD1. The CDR3 has 14 residues. The ends lost 4 bases at V and 3 bases at J; junction bases unmatched: 7. The germline V gene has CDR1 SQVTM and CDR2 ANQGSEA. The CDR3: CSVVGQGETDTQYF. The CDR3 DNA sequence: TGCAGCGTTGTTGGTCAGGGGGAGACAGATACGCAGTATTTT.

The chain has TRBV29-1 and TRBJ2-5, with D possibly matching TRBD1 (6 bases). The CDR3 covers 14 residues. V was cut by 7 bases and J by 2 bases, with 17 bases left in between. From germline, CDR1 is SQVTM and CDR2 ANQGSEA. CDR3 DNA: TGCAGCGCAACACAGGGTTGGTGGCAAGAGACCCAGTACTTC. It yields the protein CSATQGWWQETQYF.

The chain uses TRBV6-1 and TRBJ2-1; 11 nucleotides agree with TRBD1. CDR1 is MNHNS and CDR2 is SASEGT in the germline V gene. This CDR3 has 12 amino acids. Unmatched junction bases numbered 5, after V lost 7 bases and J lost 12 bases. Here the CDR3 DNA reads TGTGCCAGCAAGGGACAGGGGGGGAGGCAGTTCTTC. As protein: CASKGQGGRQFF.

The V call is TRBV2, the J call TRBJ1-4; D call uncertain. CDR3 length: 14 amino acids. The germline V gene encodes CDR1 SNHLY and CDR2 FYNNEI. Trimming stripped 6 bases from V and 5 bases from J, with 13 bases between. The CDR3 sequence: CASSLVVGNEKLFF. CDR3 in DNA: TGTGCCAGCAGCCTCGTTGTTGGAAATGAAAAACTGTTTTTT. Filled out from reference TRBV2 and TRBJ1-4, the complete variable domain reads EPEVTQTPSHQVTQMGQEVILRCVPISNHLYFYWYRQILGQKVEFLVSFYNNEISEKSEIFDDQFSVERPDGSNFTLKIRSTKLEDSAMYFCASSLVVGNEKLFFGSGTQLSVL.

The count of this clone is one. The V gene is TRBV21-1, the J gene TRBJ2-7; the tabulated D call, TRBD2, remains unverified against the DNA. TRBV21-1 is designated a pseudogene. This CDR3 region has 16 residues. Here the CDR3 DNA reads TGTGCCAGCAGCTTACAACCTACCCTAGCCTCCTACGAGCAGTACTTC. Translation: CASSLQPTLASYEQYF.

The V and J genes are TRBV7-3 and TRBJ2-6, with D maybe TRBD1 (6 bases). CDR1 and CDR2 from the germline V gene are SGHTA and FQGTGA. CDR3 size: 15 residues. Trimming removed 2 bases at V and 4 bases at J, with 9 bases between. CDR3 in amino acids: CASSLGGGGANVLTF. CDR3 sequence (DNA): TGTGCCAGCAGCTTAGGTGGGGGCGGGGCCAACGTCCTGACTTTC.

The rearrangement uses TRBV7-2 and TRBJ1-6, with D unclear. The CDR3 spans 16 residues. Germline V gene data show CDR1 as SGHTA and CDR2 as FQGNSA. Trimming stripped 5 bases from V and 0 bases from J, with 11 bases between. The chain's CDR3 is CASSDRVGSYNSPLHF. CDR3 nucleotides: TGTGCCAGCAGCGACCGCGTGGGCTCCTATAATTCACCCCTCCACTTT. Variable domain in full (rest from reference TRBV7-2 and TRBJ1-6): GAGVSQSPSNKVTEKGKDVELRCDPISGHTALYWYRQSLGQGLEFLIYFQGNSAPDKSGLPSDRFSAERTGGSVSTLTIQRTQQEDSAVYLCASSDRVGSYNSPLHFGNGTRLTVT.

The chain couples TRBV19 to TRBJ1-2; a possible D gene is TRBD1 (5 bases). V dropped 9 bases and J dropped 4 bases, with 18 bases sitting between them. The V gene's germline CDR1 is LNHDA and CDR2 SQIVND (reference sequence). The CDR3 loop spans 14 amino acids. The CDR3 is CASHGTQESYGYTF. As DNA, the CDR3 is TGTGCCAGCCACGGGACGCAAGAAAGCTATGGCTACACCTTC. Drawing the rest from reference TRBV19 and TRBJ1-2, the complete variable domain is DGGITQSPKYLFRKEGQNVTLSCEQNLNHDAMYWYRQDPGQGLRLIYYSQIVNDFQKGDIAEGYSVSREKKESFPLTVTSAQKNPTAFYLCASHGTQESYGYTFGSGTRLTVV.

The chain joins TRBV5-1 to TRBJ1-2; 10 bases line up with TRBD1. After removal of 9 bases from V and 4 bases from J, the junction contained 6 bases not matched to a gene. The CDR3 runs to 13 residues. In germline, CDR1 is SGHRS, CDR2 YFSETQ. The CDR3 region has the DNA TGCGCCACCGGGACAGGGGATGGCTATGGCTACACCTTC. It yields the protein CATGTGDGYGYTF.

The chain has TRBV19 and TRBJ1-1; 7 nucleotides align to TRBD1. Trimming took 8 bases from V and 3 from J; bases not matched to a gene: 12. This CDR3 contains 15 residues. In germline, CDR1 is LNHDA, CDR2 SQIVND (reference sequence). The CDR3 spells CASSRKPGGDTEAFF. DNA of the CDR3: TGTGCCAGTTCGCGTAAACCAGGGGGTGACACTGAAGCTTTCTTT.

The rearrangement links TRBV7-9 to TRBJ2-1; D is unclear. V was cut by 3 bases and J by 10 bases, with 4 bases left in between. The CDR3 spans 10 residues. Germline V lookup: CDR1 SEHNR, CDR2 FQNEAQ (reference sequence). The CDR3 bases are TGTGCCAGCAGCTTGGGGGAGCAGTTCTTC. As protein: CASSLGEQFF.

The chain employs TRBV11-2 and TRBJ2-7; D is unresolved. Germline CDR1 is SGHAT and CDR2 is FQNNGV. Trimming left V 9 bases short and J 7 bases short, with 16 bases between. This CDR3 region has 12 residues. The DNA for the CDR3 is TGTGCCAGAGGACGGTGCGTTTATGAGCAGTACTTC. Translated: CARGRCVYEQYF. Combining the CDR3 with reference TRBV11-2 and TRBJ2-7 gives the whole variable domain EAGVAQSPRYKIIEKRQSVAFWCNPISGHATLYWYQQILGQGPKLLIQFQNNGVVDDSQLPKDRFSAERLKGVDSTLKIQPAKLEDSAVYLCARGRCVYEQYFGPGTRLTVT.

The chain joins TRBV7-3 to TRBJ1-2; weak D call: TRBD1 (5 bases). The length of the CDR3 is 15 residues. Trimming removed 5 bases from V and 5 bases from J, with 18 bases in between. CDR1 and CDR2 (germline): SGHTA, FQGTGA. The CDR3 DNA sequence: TGTGCCAGCAGCCGAGAGGGGCAGTCTATATATGGCTACACCTTC. Protein: CASSREGQSIYGYTF.